Listed here are 15 T cell receptor beta chains from one sample, sequenced in a study of blood T cell repertoires in COVID-19. The method was immunoSEQ multiplex PCR; TCRdb's version includes in-frame clones alone and lacks a portion of them. The sample holds about 54,000 clones, around four fifths seen once. The material sequenced was peripheral blood. These receptors all come from a man in his fifties with acute or convalescent COVID-19.

V and J are TRBV7-8 and TRBJ2-7; 7 nucleotides match TRBD2. The V gene end was trimmed by 0 bases and the J gene end by 0 bases; junction bases not matched to a gene: 20. CDR3 size: 21 residues. The V gene's germline CDR1 is SGHVS and CDR2 FQNEAQ. Here the CDR3 DNA reads TGTGCCAGCAGCTTAGCCCGCGTGGGGCTAGCGGTAAGCGGCAGCTCCTACGAGCAGTACTTC. This gives the protein CASSLARVGLAVSGSSYEQYF.

CDR3 sequence: CASSQDRGRGSPLHF. The CDR3 coding sequence is TGCGCCAGCAGCCAAGATAGGGGCAGGGGATCACCCCTCCACTTT. V is TRBV4-1 and J is TRBJ1-6; tentative D call: TRBD1 (6 bases). The CDR3 is 15 residues long. In germline, CDR1 is MGHRA, CDR2 YSYEKL. V was shortened by 0 bases and J by 10 bases, with 13 bases between the two germline ends.

V usage is TRBV14 and J usage is TRBJ1-2, with TRBD1 identical over 8 bases. Per germline, CDR1 SGHDN and CDR2 FVKESK. This CDR3 has 15 residues. V shed 0 bases, J shed 7 bases, and the junction held 7 bases outside the gene matches. As DNA, the CDR3 is TGTGCCAGCAGCCAAGAGGAGACAGGGGTTGGTGGCTACACCTTC. Residues: CASSQEETGVGGYTF.

The chain recombines TRBV30 with TRBJ1-1, with D perhaps TRBD1 (5 bases). The CDR3 consists of 17 residues. The germline V and J ends were trimmed by 4 bases and 3 bases, with 24 bases remaining between them. The germline V gene has CDR1 GTSNPN and CDR2 SVGIG (reference sequence). CDR3 amino acids: CAWTRGFQGRLDTEAFF. The CDR3 DNA reads as TGTGCCTGGACACGTGGCTTCCAGGGTCGGTTAGACACTGAAGCTTTCTTT.

Comments on this clone: One end of the junction varies from germline; a read error may be responsible. The chain links TRBV6-1 to TRBJ2-5; 12 nucleotides agree with TRBD1. Germline CDR1 MNHNS, CDR2 SASEGT. This CDR3 region has 15 residues. The CDR3 sequence is CASREGTGGAETQYF. The CDR3 coding sequence is TGTGCCAGCAGGGAAGGGACAGGGGGCGCAGAGACCCAGTACTTC.

This chain uses TRBV4-1 with TRBJ2-7; D uncertain. Germline V CDR1 and CDR2: MGHRA, YSYEKL. CDR3 length: 13 residues. V was trimmed by 3 bases and J by 0 bases, leaving 6 bases between them. CDR3 sequence: CASSQGRSYEQYF. The CDR3 nucleotides are TGCGCCAGCAGCCAGGGCCGCTCCTACGAGCAGTACTTC.

The chain employs TRBV5-8 and TRBJ1-6; 7 nucleotides match TRBD1. V gave up 4 bases and J gave up 7 bases; unmatched junction bases: 5. The germline gives CDR1 SGHTS, CDR2 YDEGEE. The CDR3 runs 14 residues. The DNA for the CDR3 is TGTGCCAGCAGCATTGGACAGGAAAATTCACCCCTCCACTTT. As protein: CASSIGQENSPLHF.

The chain employs TRBV2 and TRBJ1-3; D is unclear. From germline, CDR1 is SNHLY and CDR2 FYNNEI. The CDR3 runs to 14 residues. The V gene lost 2 bases and the J gene lost 8 bases, with 13 bases spanning the gap. This chain's CDR3 is CASSEFRPGDTIYF. In DNA, the CDR3 is TGTGCCAGCAGTGAATTCAGACCCGGGGACACCATATATTTT.

Notes on this clone: This specimen includes other DNA sequences encoding the same CDR3. The J gene is TRBJ2-2, the V gene TRBV18; tentatively, D is TRBD1 (6 bases). CDR1 is KGHSH and CDR2 is LQKENI in the germline V gene. Trimming took 6 bases from V and 1 from J, leaving 9 bases between them. The CDR3 extends over 14 amino acids. The CDR3 reads CASSLGQNTGELFF. Written as DNA, the CDR3 is TGTGCCAGCTCCCTGGGACAGAACACCGGGGAGCTGTTTTTT.

This chain joins TRBV5-4 and TRBJ1-5; D unresolved. The CDR3 extends over 13 amino acids. Trimming pared 0 bases from V and 6 bases from J, leaving 7 bases between. Germline V gene sequence: CDR1 SGHNT, CDR2 YYREEE (reference sequence). The DNA of the CDR3 is TGTGCCAGCAGCTTGGAGGGAGGTCAGCCCCAGCATTTT. Translation gives CASSLEGGQPQHF.

This chain joins TRBV16 and TRBJ1-5; D might be TRBD1 (5 bases). The CDR3 is 14 amino acids. The V end was cut by 1 base, the J end by 5 bases, with 9 bases between. The germline V gene has CDR1 KGHSY and CDR2 FQNENV. Here the CDR3 DNA reads TGTGCCAGCAGCCAATTTACAGGCCATCAGCCCCAGCATTTT. This gives the protein CASSQFTGHQPQHF.

This clone was detected a few times. The chain joins TRBV19 to TRBJ1-1; D uncertain. Trimming took off 10 bases at V and 1 base at J, with 16 bases between the two ends. The CDR3 is made up of 14 amino acids. Germline assignment: CDR1 LNHDA and CDR2 SQIVND (reference sequence). CDR3 sequence: CATKLQQQNTEAFF. DNA of the CDR3: TGTGCCACCAAGCTCCAACAGCAGAACACTGAAGCTTTCTTT.

J is TRBJ2-1 and V is TRBV6-5; 8 bases align to TRBD1. The V segment lost 2 bases and the J segment 5 bases; nucleotides outside the gene matches: 5. CDR1 is MNHEY, CDR2 SVGAGI, per germline. CDR3 length: 15 residues. DNA for the CDR3: TGTGCCAGCAGTTACACTGGACAGGGAAACAATGAGCAGTTCTTC. As protein: CASSYTGQGNNEQFF.

This clone turned up a few times. This chain joins TRBV11-3 and TRBJ2-1, with TRBD2 as a possible D gene (6 bases). In germline, CDR1 is SGHNT, CDR2 YENEEA. CDR3 length: 18 amino acids. Trimming left V 1 base short and J 2 bases short, with 18 bases between. The CDR3 spells CASSLGAGESSAYNEQFF. The DNA of the CDR3 is TGTGCCAGCAGCTTAGGGGCCGGGGAGTCTAGCGCCTACAATGAGCAGTTCTTC.

The chain uses TRBV2 and TRBJ1-5, with 8 bases fitting TRBD1. The germline V gene encodes CDR1 SNHLY and CDR2 FYNNEI. The CDR3 length is 16 residues. Trimming at V came to 3 bases and at J to 1 base, leaving 5 bases not matched to a gene. For the CDR3, the DNA is TGTGCCAGCAGTGAGGACAGGGCCTTGAGCAATCAGCCCCAGCATTTT. It yields the protein CASSEDRALSNQPQHF.